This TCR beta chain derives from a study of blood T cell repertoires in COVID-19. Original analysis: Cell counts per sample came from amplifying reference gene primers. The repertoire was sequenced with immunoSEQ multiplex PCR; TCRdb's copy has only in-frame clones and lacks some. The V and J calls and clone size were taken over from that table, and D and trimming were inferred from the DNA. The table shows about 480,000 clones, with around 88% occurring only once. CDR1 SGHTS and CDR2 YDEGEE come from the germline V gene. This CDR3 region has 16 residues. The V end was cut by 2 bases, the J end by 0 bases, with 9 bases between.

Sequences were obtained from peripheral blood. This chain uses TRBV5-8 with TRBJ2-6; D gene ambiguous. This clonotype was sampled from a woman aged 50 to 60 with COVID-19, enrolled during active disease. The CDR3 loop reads CASSFSGPSGANVLTF. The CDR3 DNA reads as TGTGCCAGCAGCTTTTCTGGCCCCTCTGGGGCCAACGTCCTGACTTTC. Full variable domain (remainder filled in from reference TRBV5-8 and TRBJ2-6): EAGVTQSPTHLIKTRGQQATLRCSPISGHTSVYWYQQALGLGLQFLLWYDEGEERNRGNFPPRFSGRQFPNYSSELNVNALELEDSALYLCASSFSGPSGANVLTFGAGSRLTVL.